Shown below are 24 T cell receptor beta chains from a single sample sequenced in a study of shared clonotypes between healthy human individuals. Sequencing used immunoSEQ multiplex PCR; TCRdb keeps in-frame clones, though not all of them. The sample consists of about 2.5 million clones, less than 95% of them appearing once. Sample: naive CD4+ T cells from PBMCs. This sample's subset: CD45RA+ positively selected. The receptors shown here come from a young man in good health. Some clones in this sample may be carry-over from other donors' samples.

Worth noting for this clone: The sample holds other DNA sequences that translate to the same CDR3. This chain joins TRBV5-1 and TRBJ1-2; D is uncertain. The CDR3 totals 13 residues. Trimming shortened V by 0 bases and J by 7 bases, and 10 bases separated the two germline ends. Germline CDR1 and CDR2: SGHRS and YFSETQ. The CDR3 region is CASSLEGGGGYTF. The DNA of the CDR3 is TGCGCCAGCAGCTTGGAAGGCGGTGGTGGCTACACCTTC. Together with reference TRBV5-1 and TRBJ1-2, the CDR3 gives the full variable domain: KAGVTQTPRYLIKTRGQQVTLSCSPISGHRSVSWYQQTPGQGLQFLFEYFSETQRNKGNFPGRFSGRQFSNSRSEMNVSTLELGDSALYLCASSLEGGGGYTFGSGTRLTVV.

This chain joins TRBV9 and TRBJ2-7; tentative D call: TRBD1 (6 bases). CDR1 is SGDLS, CDR2 YYNGEE, per germline. The CDR3 has 15 residues. Trimming pared 0 bases from V and 3 bases from J, leaving 13 bases between. This CDR3 is CASSVDGAGVYEQYF. In nucleotides, the CDR3 is TGTGCCAGCAGCGTAGACGGGGCAGGGGTCTACGAGCAGTACTTC.

As for this clone: This sample also contains other DNA sequences that code for the same CDR3. The chain joins TRBV18 to TRBJ2-2, with unresolved D. The CDR3 consists of 15 residues. Trimming removed 1 base at V and 0 bases at J, with 6 bases between. Germline lookup yields CDR1 KGHSH and CDR2 LQKENI. CDR3 in DNA: TGTGCCAGCTCACCACAGCTAGCGAACACCGGGGAGCTGTTTTTT. Translating it yields CASSPQLANTGELFF.

Concerning this clone: Different DNA sequences within this sample yield the same CDR3. As DNA, the CDR3 is TGTGCCAGCAGGGGACTAGCGGGGTACAATGAGCAGTTCTTC. Residues: CASRGLAGYNEQFF. The genes are TRBV27 and TRBJ2-1; 13 nucleotides agree with TRBD2. The CDR3 length is 14 residues. The V segment lost 6 bases and the J segment 4 bases; nucleotides outside the gene matches: 0. The germline gives CDR1 MNHEY, CDR2 SMNVEV (reference sequence).

The CDR3 spells CASSITYNEQFF. The CDR3 DNA reads as TGTGCCAGTAGTATAACCTACAATGAGCAGTTCTTC. This chain uses TRBV19 with TRBJ2-1; no reliable D call. CDR3 length: 12 residues. V lost 2 bases to trimming and J lost 2 bases, with 1 base between them. Germline values: CDR1 LNHDA, CDR2 SQIVND (reference sequence).

The V and J genes are TRBV18 and TRBJ1-3; D uncertain. The germline V gene has CDR1 KGHSH and CDR2 LQKENI. The CDR3 sequence is 15 residues long. V gave up 4 bases and J gave up 0 bases, with 10 bases separating them. The CDR3 DNA sequence: TGTGCCAGCTCACAGCAGCGGGACTCTGGAAACACCATATATTTT. Protein sequence: CASSQQRDSGNTIYF.

The chain is built from TRBV5-5 and TRBJ2-2, with a tentative D call TRBD1 (5 bases). The CDR3 has 13 residues. The V end was cut by 7 bases, the J end by 1 base, with 8 bases between. Germline assignment: CDR1 SGHKS and CDR2 YYEKEE (reference sequence). The CDR3 bases are TGTGCCAGCGCCCAGGGGAACACCGGGGAGCTGTTTTTT. This sequence encodes CASAQGNTGELFF.

The rearrangement uses TRBV5-1 and TRBJ2-2; 7 bases line up with TRBD1. V lost 4 bases, J lost 3 bases, and 6 bases stayed unmatched. Germline lookup yields CDR1 SGHRS and CDR2 YFSETQ. CDR3 length: 15 residues. The CDR3 sequence is CASSRDSPDTGELFF. In nucleotides, the CDR3 is TGCGCCAGCAGCCGGGACAGCCCCGACACCGGGGAGCTGTTTTTT.

This clone was observed once. The rearrangement uses TRBV4-3 and TRBJ1-1; D is unclear. This CDR3 comprises 15 residues. Looked up from germline, CDR1 is LGHNA and CDR2 is YSLEER. V lost 1 base, J lost 0 bases, and 9 bases lay in between. The CDR3 region is CASSQAPALNTEAFF. DNA for the CDR3: TGCGCCAGCAGCCAAGCGCCAGCCTTGAACACTGAAGCTTTCTTT.

In the case of this clone: The sample carries other DNA sequences with the same CDR3. The chain carries TRBV18 and TRBJ1-2; 7 nucleotides line up with TRBD1. The CDR3 is 13 amino acids. In germline, CDR1 is KGHSH, CDR2 LQKENI. V shed 3 bases and J 3 bases; nucleotides not matched to a gene: 1. The CDR3 coding sequence is TGTGCCAGCTCACCTGACAGGGACTATGGCTACACCTTC. Translation: CASSPDRDYGYTF.

The chain links TRBV7-8 to TRBJ2-7; 12 bases are a match to TRBD2. The CDR3 contains 15 residues. The germline CDR1 and CDR2 sequences are SGHVS and FQNEAQ. Trimming removed 1 base from V and 4 bases from J; junction bases left unmatched: 2. CDR3 coding DNA: TGTGCCAGCAGCTTAGTTACTAGCGGGAGGTACGAGCAGTACTTC. Translated: CASSLVTSGRYEQYF.

V and J are TRBV2 and TRBJ2-2; 9 bases line up with TRBD1. The junction had 8 bases not matched to a gene; V was cut back by 3 bases and J by 6 bases. Germline V gene sequence: CDR1 SNHLY, CDR2 FYNNEI. The CDR3 contains 16 residues. In DNA, the CDR3 is TGTGCCAGCAGTGAGATAAGGACAGGGGTGTCCGGGGAGCTGTTTTTT. Translated: CASSEIRTGVSGELFF.

J is TRBJ2-7 and V is TRBV5-1; D unresolved. The CDR3 is 15 residues long. The germline V gene has CDR1 SGHRS and CDR2 YFSETQ. The V end lost 0 bases, the J end lost 3 bases, and 13 bases lay between the germline ends. CDR3 sequence reads: CASSLVSDSSYEQYF. The CDR3 DNA reads TGCGCCAGCAGCTTGGTTTCGGATTCCAGCTACGAGCAGTACTTC.

V is TRBV27 and J is TRBJ2-3; the D is unclear. CDR1 and CDR2 (germline): MNHEY, SMNVEV (reference sequence). Trimming left V 6 bases short and J 0 bases short, with 19 bases between. The CDR3 runs to 17 residues. The CDR3 DNA reads as TGTGCCAGCAGGAAGGGTTACGGGCTCCCGAGCACAGATACGCAGTATTTT. This gives the protein CASRKGYGLPSTDTQYF.

This clone has a single count. This chain joins TRBV6-5 and TRBJ1-3; no clear D gene. The CDR3 sequence is 13 residues long. The V and J ends lost 2 bases and 8 bases respectively, with 10 bases between them. Germline V CDR1 and CDR2: MNHEY, SVGAGI. CDR3 loop: CASSYVGGDTIYF. CDR3 sequence (DNA): TGTGCCAGCAGTTACGTGGGTGGGGACACCATATATTTT.

The chain recombines TRBV5-1 with TRBJ2-7; 8 bases map to TRBD2. This CDR3 contains 14 residues. The germline CDR1 and CDR2 sequences are SGHRS and YFSETQ. V dropped 2 bases and J dropped 7; count of bases not matched to a gene: 8. This CDR3 is CASSFNGRAGEQYF. For the CDR3, the DNA is TGCGCCAGCAGCTTCAACGGGAGGGCTGGTGAGCAGTACTTC.

The chain combines TRBV2 with TRBJ1-1; D uncertain. CDR3 length: 13 residues. Trimming took off 6 bases at V and 5 bases at J, with 13 bases between the two ends. Germline CDR1 is SNHLY and CDR2 is FYNNEI. This CDR3 is CASSREVQTEAFF. CDR3 nucleotide sequence: TGTGCCAGCAGCCGTGAGGTACAGACTGAAGCTTTCTTT.

The V gene is TRBV4-1, the J gene TRBJ2-5; 11 bases match TRBD2. The DNA matches TRBJ2-7 better at its end, which makes the J call doubtful. Germline CDR1 reads MGHRA; CDR2 reads YSYEKL. This CDR3 is built from 17 residues. The CDR3 region is CASSQVITSGSPYEQYF. CDR3 DNA sequence: TGCGCCAGCAGCCAAGTTATCACTAGCGGGAGCCCTTACGAGCAGTACTTC.

The CDR3 DNA reads as TGTGCCAGCAGTGACCCCCATCTCGACGAGCAGTACTTC. Translation: CASSDPHLDEQYF. The rearrangement uses TRBV6-1 and TRBJ2-7; D ambiguous. Trimming cost V 3 bases and J 5 bases, with 11 bases left between them. The CDR3 spans 13 residues. The germline V gene encodes CDR1 MNHNS and CDR2 SASEGT.

V gene TRBV5-4 combines with J gene TRBJ1-1; 9 bases fit TRBD1. CDR3 length: 15 amino acids. The germline V gene has CDR1 SGHNT and CDR2 YYREEE (reference sequence). Losses at the gene ends were 2 bases for V and 3 bases for J; bases not matched to a gene: 5. CDR3 residues: CASSFYDRGDTEAFF. The DNA for the CDR3 is TGTGCCAGCAGCTTCTACGACAGGGGGGACACTGAAGCTTTCTTT.

This chain uses TRBV9 with TRBJ2-7; 13 bases are shared with TRBD2. CDR1 is SGDLS, CDR2 YYNGEE, per germline. V trimming: 3 bases; J trimming: 7 bases; junction bases outside the gene matches: 10. The CDR3 is 16 amino acids. This CDR3 reads CASSGEGLAGSYEQYF. The CDR3 bases are TGTGCCAGCAGCGGCGAGGGACTAGCGGGGAGTTATGAGCAGTACTTC. Supplemented by reference TRBV9 and TRBJ2-7, the full variable domain reads DSGVTQTPKHLITATGQRVTLRCSPRSGDLSVYWYQQSLDQGLQFLIQYYNGEERAKGNILERFSAQQFPDLHSELNLSSLELGDSALYFCASSGEGLAGSYEQYFGPGTRLTVT.

CDR3 protein: CASSTLRDRGYGYTF. The CDR3 DNA is TGTGCCAGTAGTACTCTCCGGGACAGGGGCTATGGCTACACCTTC. The chain couples TRBV19 to TRBJ1-2, with TRBD1 matching 10 bases. The CDR3 sequence is 15 residues long. Trimming at V came to 4 bases and at J to 4 bases, leaving 6 bases not matched to a gene. Germline values: CDR1 LNHDA, CDR2 SQIVND (reference sequence).

V is TRBV6-1 and J is TRBJ1-2; 9 bases are a match to TRBD1. The CDR3 length is 13 residues. Germline CDR1 is MNHNS and CDR2 is SASEGT. V shed 7 bases, J shed 5 bases, and the junction held 5 bases outside the gene matches. CDR3 amino acids: CASNTGQGYGYTF. Written as DNA, the CDR3 is TGTGCCAGCAACACCGGACAGGGGTATGGCTACACCTTC.

This clone turned up a few times. The chain uses TRBV2 and TRBJ1-1, with unresolved D. In germline, CDR1 is SNHLY, CDR2 FYNNEI. V dropped 3 bases and J dropped 1 base, with 12 bases sitting between them. This CDR3 has 15 amino acids. The CDR3: CASSEQRGPNTEAFF. In DNA, the CDR3 is TGTGCCAGCAGTGAGCAACGAGGCCCGAACACTGAAGCTTTCTTT.